The 22 T cell receptor beta chains presented below share a single source sample, sequenced in a study of OX40 agonist ivuxolimab in advanced cancers. The protocol was immunoSEQ multiplex PCR, while the TCRdb copy is restricted to in-frame clones and leaves out a portion. The sample includes under 35,000 clones, 82% of them seen just once. Sequenced material: CD4+ or CD8+ T cells sorted from blood, taken in a trial of the OX40 agonist ivuxolimab. These TCRs come from an adult with an advanced solid tumor such as melanoma, head and neck, liver or kidney cancer.

The DNA for the CDR3 is TGTGCCAGCAGCTTAGGGGAGGGAGTCGAAGCTTTCTTT. It yields the protein CASSLGEGVEAFF. This chain uses TRBV11-3 with TRBJ1-1; no reliable D call. Germline loops: CDR1 SGHNT, CDR2 YENEEA. V was trimmed by 1 base and J by 8 bases, leaving 11 bases between them. The CDR3 consists of 13 residues.

This CDR3 reads CASSLLAGEQYF. As DNA, the CDR3 is TGTGCCAGCAGTTTATTAGCGGGAGAGCAGTACTTC. The rearrangement joins TRBV27 to TRBJ2-7; TRBD2 matches 8 bases. Germline V gives CDR1 MNHEY, CDR2 SMNVEV (reference sequence). J gave up 7 bases and V 1 base, and 0 bases lay outside the gene matches. The CDR3 runs 12 residues.

The V gene is TRBV28, the J gene TRBJ2-2; maybe TRBD2 (5 bases). Per the germline V gene, CDR1 is MDHEN and CDR2 is SYDVKM. The CDR3 has 17 amino acids. The V gene lost 6 bases and the J gene lost 0 bases, with 17 bases spanning the gap. CDR3 DNA: TGTGCCAGCAGGGCCCTGAGGACTGGTGCGAACACCGGGGAGCTGTTTTTT. This translates into CASRALRTGANTGELFF.

The chain employs TRBV10-2 and TRBJ2-3, with 8 bases matching TRBD2. J gave up 3 bases and V 5 bases, and 10 bases lay outside the gene matches. The CDR3 is 16 residues long. The germline V gene has CDR1 WSHSY and CDR2 SAAADI. This chain's CDR3 is CASSNGLATETDTQYF. DNA for the CDR3: TGCGCCAGCAGTAATGGACTAGCTACAGAGACAGATACGCAGTATTTT.

The sample holds one count of this clone. This sequence joins TRBV29-1 and TRBJ1-2; TRBD1 matches at 12 bases. This CDR3 is 14 amino acids long. Germline V lookup: CDR1 SQVTM, CDR2 ANQGSEA. J lost 8 bases, V lost 6 bases, and 10 bases had no gene match. CDR3 DNA: TGCAGCGTGGTCGGGACAGGGGGCGACGGGGGCTACACCTTC. The encoded protein is CSVVGTGGDGGYTF. The entire variable domain, with the rest obtained from reference TRBV29-1 and TRBJ1-2, is as follows: SAVISQKPSRDICQRGTSLTIQCQVDSQVTMMFWYRQQPGQSLTLIATANQGSEATYESGFVIDKFPISRPNLTFSTLTVSNMSPEDSSIYLCSVVGTGGDGGYTFGSGTRLTVV.

Only a few counts were recorded for this clone. The V and J genes are TRBV15 and TRBJ1-5; D unresolved. Germline-derived CDR1 and CDR2 are LNHNV and YYDKDF (reference sequence). The ends were cut back, 5 bases at V and 0 bases at J, with 8 bases in the middle. The CDR3 length is 14 residues. CDR3 sequence reads: CATSWQNSNQPQHF. Here the CDR3 DNA reads TGTGCCACCAGCTGGCAGAATAGCAATCAGCCCCAGCATTTT.

This rearrangement joins TRBV15 to TRBJ2-2, with a possible D match to TRBD2 (6 bases). Germline V gives CDR1 LNHNV, CDR2 YYDKDF (reference sequence). Trimming shortened V by 6 bases and J by 5 bases, and 16 bases separated the two germline ends. The CDR3 totals 15 residues. CDR3 nucleotide sequence: TGTGCCACCAGAACTAGACGGGCGGGGACCGGGGAGCTGTTTTTT. This gives the protein CATRTRRAGTGELFF.

The V gene is TRBV9, the J gene TRBJ2-1, with D perhaps matching TRBD2 (7 bases). Germline values: CDR1 SGDLS, CDR2 YYNGEE. Trimming pared 4 bases from V and 9 bases from J, leaving 14 bases between. CDR3 length equals 13 residues. The CDR3 sequence: CASSTGLGGEQFF. CDR3 nucleotide sequence: TGTGCCAGCAGCACCGGACTAGGGGGTGAGCAGTTCTTC.

The CDR3 bases are TGTGCCAGCGGGACAGGGGGCTCTGGGGCCAACGTCCTGACTTTC. It translates to CASGTGGSGANVLTF. The chain uses TRBV6-1 and TRBJ2-6; 11 bases are a match to TRBD1. Germline CDR1 reads MNHNS; CDR2 reads SASEGT. V shed 8 bases, J shed 0 bases, and the junction held 0 bases outside the gene matches. The CDR3 length is 15 residues.

V gene TRBV27 combines with J gene TRBJ2-6; D may be TRBD1 or TRBD2 (6 bases each). This CDR3 has 18 amino acids. Germline-derived CDR1 and CDR2 are MNHEY and SMNVEV (reference sequence). V shed 3 bases and J shed 5 bases, with 20 bases lying between them. The CDR3 DNA reads as TGTGCCAGCAGTTTGGGGGGCTGGCTACAAAGTCGGGCCAACGTCCTGACTTTC. Amino acids: CASSLGGWLQSRANVLTF.

The chain is built from TRBV7-9 and TRBJ1-1; the D gene is possibly TRBD1 (6 bases). Between the trimmed V and J ends, which lost 2 bases and 1 base, there was a span of 8 bases. This CDR3 is built from 14 residues. Germline values: CDR1 SEHNR, CDR2 FQNEAQ (reference sequence). CDR3 nucleotide sequence: TGTGCCAGCAGCTTAACAGGGCGGAACACTGAAGCTTTCTTT. Protein sequence: CASSLTGRNTEAFF.

This clone has a single count. V usage is TRBV19 and J usage is TRBJ2-2, with D possibly being TRBD1 (6 bases). CDR3 length: 18 amino acids. Trimming pared 5 bases from V and 1 base from J, leaving 20 bases between. Germline assignment: CDR1 LNHDA and CDR2 SQIVND (reference sequence). CDR3 nucleotides: TGTGCCAGTAGTGTCACCCTTCTAAGGGGGTGGAACACCGGGGAGCTGTTTTTT. As protein: CASSVTLLRGWNTGELFF.

The rearrangement links TRBV5-1 to TRBJ2-7, with 13 bases matching TRBD2. The CDR3 extends over 18 amino acids. V lost 1 base and J lost 0; bases outside the gene matches: 7. The germline CDR1 and CDR2 sequences are SGHRS and YFSETQ. CDR3 DNA: TGCGCCAGCAGCTTGACAACTGGGACTAGCGGGGCCTCCTACGAGCAGTACTTC. Its translation: CASSLTTGTSGASYEQYF.

The chain uses TRBV25-1 and TRBJ2-2, with D possibly being TRBD2 (6 bases). The V end lost 6 bases, the J end lost 4 bases, and 9 bases lay between the germline ends. There are 13 residues in the CDR3. The V gene's germline CDR1 is MGHDK and CDR2 SYGVNS. This chain's CDR3 is CASRTRGTGELFF. CDR3 sequence (DNA): TGTGCCAGCAGGACTAGAGGCACCGGGGAGCTGTTTTTT.

The CDR3 bases are TGTGCCAGCAGCCCAACTGGCCCAGGGTATGGCTACACCTTC. As protein: CASSPTGPGYGYTF. The gene calls are TRBV6-5 and TRBJ1-2; a possible D gene is TRBD1 (5 bases). Germline CDR1 is MNHEY and CDR2 is SVGAGI. The CDR3 sequence is 14 residues long. V shed 6 bases and J shed 5 bases, with 16 bases lying between them.

This clone is medium-sized (0.01 to 0.1%). This chain connects TRBV10-3 to TRBJ1-2; D uncertain. Trimming took off 1 base at V and 2 bases at J, with 11 bases between the two ends. Germline loops: CDR1 ENHRY, CDR2 SYGVKD. The CDR3 totals 15 residues. Written as DNA, the CDR3 is TGTGCCATCAGTGAGTTCACAGACGTAAACTATGGCTACACCTTC. The encoded protein is CAISEFTDVNYGYTF.

The V and J genes are TRBV6-5 and TRBJ1-1, with D unclear. The CDR3 loop spans 13 amino acids. Trimming cost V 6 bases and J 1 base, with 9 bases left between them. CDR1 is MNHEY and CDR2 is SVGAGI in the germline V gene. CDR3 amino acids: CASSKKANTEAFF. The DNA for the CDR3 is TGTGCCAGCAGCAAGAAAGCGAACACTGAAGCTTTCTTT.

V gene TRBV5-1 combines with J gene TRBJ2-7, with TRBD1 matching over 11 bases. The germline V gene encodes CDR1 SGHRS and CDR2 YFSETQ. Germline trimming cut 4 bases from V and 6 bases from J; bases unmatched to any gene: 3. This CDR3 is built from 13 residues. CDR3 nucleotides: TGCGCCAGCAGCACCGGACAGGGGGCCGAGCAGTACTTC. Its protein product is CASSTGQGAEQYF. The complete variable domain, with remaining parts taken from reference TRBV5-1 and TRBJ2-7, reads KAGVTQTPRYLIKTRGQQVTLSCSPISGHRSVSWYQQTPGQGLQFLFEYFSETQRNKGNFPGRFSGRQFSNSRSEMNVSTLELGDSALYLCASSTGQGAEQYFGPGTRLTVT.

This clone was seen a single time. The V call is TRBV19, the J call TRBJ1-1; 10 bases map to TRBD1. Trimming removed 1 base from V and 13 bases from J; junction bases left unmatched: 9. The CDR3 extends over 14 amino acids. Germline CDR1 and CDR2: LNHDA and SQIVND (reference sequence). As DNA, the CDR3 is TGTGCCAGTAGTATAGTCCCCGGACAGGGGGTCGTTTTCTTT. This gives the protein CASSIVPGQGVVFF.

This rearrangement joins TRBV6-5 to TRBJ1-2; the D gene is possibly TRBD1 (5 bases). This CDR3 is built from 14 residues. The V end lost 0 bases, the J end lost 4 bases, and 9 bases lay between the germline ends. Germline V lookup: CDR1 MNHEY, CDR2 SVGAGI. The CDR3 is CASSYSRGTYGYTF. DNA of the CDR3: TGTGCCAGCAGTTACTCGAGAGGGACCTATGGCTACACCTTC.

The rearrangement links TRBV25-1 to TRBJ2-1; unclear D gene. The CDR3 covers 14 residues. Germline V lookup: CDR1 MGHDK, CDR2 SYGVNS. V lost 6 bases and J lost 8, with 17 bases in between. CDR3 in DNA: TGTGCCAGCAGAGGGTCACCACGGCAAGATGAGCAGTTCTTC. This codes for CASRGSPRQDEQFF.

The gene calls are TRBV4-1 and TRBJ2-1; D remains unclear. CDR3 length equals 12 residues. Germline V lookup: CDR1 MGHRA, CDR2 YSYEKL. V lost 0 bases and J 9 bases, leaving 6 bases between the germline ends. CDR3 coding DNA: TGCGCCAGCAGCCAAGATCGGTCTGAGCAGTTCTTC. This codes for CASSQDRSEQFF.